This T cell receptor (beta chain) appears in the sequencing data of a study of beta chain features in type 1 diabetes. The CDR3 totals 14 residues. Losses at the gene ends were 1 base for V and 7 bases for J; bases not matched to a gene: 2. The germline gives CDR1 GTSNPN, CDR2 SVGIG (reference sequence). Since all of the isolated RNA was reverse transcribed, expressed TCRB transcripts were what got sequenced. Data came from immunoSEQ multiplex PCR; TCRdb stores just in-frame clones and leaves some out. Of 240,000 or so clones listed, 25% to 30% are singletons. This TCR came from a man aged 30 to 39 in good health. V is TRBV30 and J is TRBJ1-6; 9 bases fit TRBD1. The sample was central memory CD4+ T cells from blood. CDR3 sequence (DNA): TGTGCCTGGAGTGGGGGGACAGGGAATTCACCCCTCCACTTT. Protein product: CAWSGGTGNSPLHF.